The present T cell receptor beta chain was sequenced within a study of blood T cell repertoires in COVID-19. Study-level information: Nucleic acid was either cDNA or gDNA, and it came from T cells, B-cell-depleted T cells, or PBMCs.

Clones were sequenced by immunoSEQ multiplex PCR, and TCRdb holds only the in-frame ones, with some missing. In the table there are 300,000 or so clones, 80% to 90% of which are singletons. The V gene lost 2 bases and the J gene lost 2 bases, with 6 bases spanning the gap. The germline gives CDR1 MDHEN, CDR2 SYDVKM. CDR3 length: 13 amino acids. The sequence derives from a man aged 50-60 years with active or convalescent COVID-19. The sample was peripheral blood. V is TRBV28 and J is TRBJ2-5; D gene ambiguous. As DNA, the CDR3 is TGTGCCAGCAGTTTAACAGAGCAAGAGACCCAGTACTTC. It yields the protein CASSLTEQETQYF.